This passage covers 25 T cell receptor beta chains from one sample sequenced in a study of T-cell memory formation after mild COVID-19. TCRdb passed the 5' RACE reads through MiXCR, listing each CDR3 protein once. There are around 340,000 distinct CDR3 sequences in the sample; 20% to 25% occur only once, and roughly an eighth lies in the top ten. The sample consisted of PBMCs or a T cell subset sorted from them (not recorded which). Receptors were obtained from an adult woman who had mild COVID-19 (a few samples of this study predate the infection). Cell type and time point are not known.

The genes are TRBV5-1 and TRBJ1-4; TRBD1 is a possible D gene (5 bases). V lost 1 base and J lost 8, with 12 bases in between. This CDR3 comprises 14 residues. CDR1 SGHRS and CDR2 YFSETQ come from the germline V gene. CDR3: CASSLRDLGEKLFF. The CDR3 bases are TGCGCCAGCAGCTTGCGGGACTTAGGGGAAAAACTGTTTTTT.

This clonotype occurred a few times. The V gene is TRBV7-2, the J gene TRBJ1-1; D unresolved. There are 13 residues in the CDR3. Per germline, CDR1 SGHTA and CDR2 FQGNSA. V was pared by 5 bases and J by 4 bases, with 11 bases between. The CDR3 region has the DNA TGTGCCAGCAGCACAGAGTCAAGCACTGAAGCTTTCTTT. Its protein is CASSTESSTEAFF.

The genes are TRBV13 and TRBJ2-6, with D possibly matching TRBD2 (6 bases). The CDR3 is made up of 18 amino acids. Per the germline V gene, CDR1 is PRHDT and CDR2 is FYEKMQ (reference sequence). Trimming removed 4 bases at V and 1 base at J, with 17 bases between. CDR3 coding DNA: TGTGCCAGCAGCTACGTCCCGGGACTGAGTTCTGGGGCCAACGTCCTGACTTTC. Translation gives CASSYVPGLSSGANVLTF.

This chain connects TRBV6-5 to TRBJ1-2, with TRBD1 identical over 9 bases. There are 13 residues in the CDR3. CDR1 and CDR2 from the germline V gene are MNHEY and SVGAGI. J was trimmed by 2 bases and V by 8 bases; bases with no gene match: 3. The CDR3 nucleotides are TGTGCCAGCGGGACAGGGACCAACTATGGCTACACCTTC. Amino acids: CASGTGTNYGYTF.

This clonotype was recorded a few times. A read error may account for a junction end that differs from germline. The V call is TRBV2, the J call TRBJ1-1; D gene unclear. Germline V gives CDR1 SNHLY, CDR2 FYNNEI. The CDR3 contains 12 residues. The CDR3 spells CASSEGRTEAFF. The CDR3 DNA is TGTGCCAGCAGCGAAGGGCGCACTGAAGCTTTCTTT.

This clonotype was detected a few times. The rearrangement uses TRBV5-1 and TRBJ2-1, with TRBD1 matching 7 bases. This CDR3 spans 15 amino acids. The V and J ends lost 0 bases and 8 bases, in that order; junction bases with no gene match: 8. CDR1 and CDR2 (germline): SGHRS, YFSETQ. The CDR3 protein is CASSLEGGVWDEQFF. The CDR3 coding sequence is TGCGCCAGCAGCTTGGAAGGGGGCGTTTGGGATGAGCAGTTCTTC.

This rearrangement joins TRBV7-2 to TRBJ1-5; the D is unclear. Germline loops: CDR1 SGHTA, CDR2 FQGNSA. Trimming pared 5 bases from V and 0 bases from J, leaving 11 bases between. The CDR3 is made up of 15 amino acids. The CDR3 DNA sequence: TGTGCCAGCAGCCTAGAGAGTTATAGCAATCAGCCCCAGCATTTT. Translated: CASSLESYSNQPQHF.

The chain links TRBV9 to TRBJ2-7; 10 bases map to TRBD1. CDR1 and CDR2 (germline): SGDLS, YYNGEE. V shed 4 bases and J 4 bases; nucleotides not matched to a gene: 17. This CDR3 is built from 18 residues. The CDR3 protein is CASSPGGKGQGRAYEQYF. The DNA for the CDR3 is TGTGCCAGCAGCCCGGGAGGCAAGGGACAGGGGAGGGCATACGAGCAGTACTTC.

This chain uses TRBV5-5 with TRBJ1-4, with unresolved D. Germline V gene data show CDR1 as SGHKS and CDR2 as YYEKEE (reference sequence). This CDR3 spans 14 amino acids. Trimming pared 2 bases from V and 8 bases from J, leaving 13 bases between. In nucleotides, the CDR3 is TGTGCCAGCAGCTTTACCGGGATAAAGGAAAAACTGTTTTTT. It is translated as CASSFTGIKEKLFF.

The CDR3 spells CASSTVQANTEAFF. CDR3 bases: TGTGCCAGTAGTACGGTACAGGCTAACACTGAAGCTTTCTTT. This sequence joins TRBV19 and TRBJ1-1, with D possibly matching TRBD1 (5 bases). CDR1 is LNHDA, CDR2 SQIVND, per germline (reference sequence). Trimming took off 4 bases at V and 2 bases at J, with 11 bases between the two ends. The CDR3 is 14 amino acids.

This clonotype came up a few times. V usage is TRBV3-1 and J usage is TRBJ1-1, with unresolved D. The CDR3 sequence is 12 residues long. Germline CDR1 LGHDT, CDR2 YNNKEL (reference sequence). Between the trimmed V and J ends, which lost 5 bases and 1 base, there was a span of 5 bases. As DNA, the CDR3 is TGTGCCAGCAGCTCAGCGAACACTGAAGCTTTCTTT. Amino acid sequence: CASSSANTEAFF.

This clonotype occurred a few times. The genes are TRBV6-5 and TRBJ2-7; no clear D. Between the trimmed V and J ends, which lost 2 bases and 1 base, there was a span of 12 bases. This CDR3 is 15 amino acids long. CDR1 is MNHEY and CDR2 is SVGAGI in the germline V gene. CDR3 coding DNA: TGTGCCAGCAGTTACAATTCCTGGGGTTCCTACGAGCAGTACTTC. This sequence encodes CASSYNSWGSYEQYF.

This chain joins TRBV7-2 and TRBJ1-1, with a weak D call TRBD1 (5 bases). Per germline, CDR1 SGHTA and CDR2 FQGNSA. Trimming stripped 8 bases from V and 1 base from J, with 8 bases between. The CDR3 contains 12 residues. The CDR3, as DNA: TGTGCCAGCCGTGACAGGAACACTGAAGCTTTCTTT. Its protein is CASRDRNTEAFF.

This clonotype has more than one count but fewer than ten. The rearrangement uses TRBV5-1 and TRBJ2-6; 7 bases agree with TRBD1. J gave up 0 bases and V 4 bases, and 7 bases lay outside the gene matches. Germline V gene sequence: CDR1 SGHRS, CDR2 YFSETQ. This CDR3 is 17 amino acids long. The CDR3: CASSKEQGPSGANVLTF. In DNA form, the CDR3 reads TGCGCCAGCAGCAAAGAACAGGGGCCCTCTGGGGCCAACGTCCTGACTTTC.

This clonotype has only a few counts. This chain joins TRBV7-2 and TRBJ2-3, with 7 positions matching TRBD2. The length of the CDR3 is 15 residues. Losses at the gene ends were 5 bases for V and 1 base for J; bases not matched to a gene: 6. Germline V gene lookup returns CDR1 SGHTA and CDR2 FQGNSA. Here the CDR3 reads CASSVGTTGTDTQYF. CDR3 in DNA: TGTGCCAGCAGCGTTGGGACTACGGGCACAGATACGCAGTATTTT.

This clonotype was detected only a few times. The genes are TRBV7-2 and TRBJ2-3, with TRBD1 identical over 8 bases. This CDR3 is built from 17 residues. Germline lookup yields CDR1 SGHTA and CDR2 FQGNSA. V shed 5 bases and J 10 bases; nucleotides not matched to a gene: 20. The DNA of the CDR3 is TGTGCCAGCAGCCCTAGCCGAGCCGGACAGGGAATCGTCGCGCAGTATTTT. Encoded protein: CASSPSRAGQGIVAQYF.

This clonotype was observed a handful of times. The chain employs TRBV6-2 or TRBV6-3 and TRBJ2-7; D is unresolved. The germline gives CDR1 MNHEY, CDR2 SVGEGT. The CDR3 loop spans 15 amino acids. V dropped 7 bases and J dropped 0 bases, with 16 bases sitting between them. The CDR3 nucleotides are TGTGCCAGCACCCTGCTGGCATTCAGCTCCTACGAGCAGTACTTC. Amino acid sequence: CASTLLAFSSYEQYF.

This clonotype came up a few times. The chain carries TRBV5-1 and TRBJ2-5; D may match TRBD1 or TRBD2 (5 bases each). V was cut by 4 bases and J by 9 bases, with 13 bases left in between. In germline, CDR1 is SGHRS, CDR2 YFSETQ. The length of the CDR3 is 12 residues. In DNA, the CDR3 is TGCGCCAGCAGCAACTCCGGGACGGCCCAGTACTTC. Its protein product is CASSNSGTAQYF.

The chain is built from TRBV11-2 and TRBJ2-5, with D hard to call. V dropped 3 bases and J dropped 5 bases, with 7 bases sitting between them. Germline lookup yields CDR1 SGHAT and CDR2 FQNNGV. The CDR3 covers 12 residues. This CDR3 is CASSFAKETQYF. The CDR3 bases are TGTGCCAGCAGCTTCGCTAAGGAGACCCAGTACTTC. The full variable domain, in which reference TRBV11-2 and TRBJ2-5 provide the parts outside the CDR3, is EAGVAQSPRYKIIEKRQSVAFWCNPISGHATLYWYQQILGQGPKLLIQFQNNGVVDDSQLPKDRFSAERLKGVDSTLKIQPAKLEDSAVYLCASSFAKETQYFGPGTRLLVL.

In DNA, the CDR3 is TGTGCCACCAGCTCGACTAGCGGGGGGGCTACAGATACGCAGTATTTT. It encodes CATSSTSGGATDTQYF. The chain links TRBV24-1 to TRBJ2-3; TRBD2 matches at 14 bases. This CDR3 contains 16 residues. The germline V gene encodes CDR1 KGHDR and CDR2 SFDVKD. V dropped 7 bases and J dropped 3; count of bases not matched to a gene: 5.

The gene calls are TRBV12-3 or TRBV12-4 and TRBJ2-1; TRBD2 agrees at 11 bases. This CDR3 contains 17 residues. Unmatched junction bases numbered 11, after V lost 5 bases and J lost 5 bases. CDR3 residues: CASSPFYLAGGHNEQFF. Written as DNA, the CDR3 is TGTGCCAGCAGTCCCTTTTATCTAGCGGGGGGTCACAATGAGCAGTTCTTC.

There are a few counts of this clonotype. The V and J genes are TRBV15 and TRBJ1-2, with D hard to call. CDR3 length: 13 amino acids. Trimming removed 4 bases at V and 4 bases at J, with 10 bases between. Germline CDR1 and CDR2: LNHNV and YYDKDF (reference sequence). CDR3 protein: CATSMGSGYGYTF. CDR3 in DNA: TGTGCCACCAGCATGGGCAGTGGCTATGGCTACACCTTC.

The chain combines TRBV4-1 with TRBJ2-4; no reliable D call. V dropped 0 bases and J dropped 6 bases, with 9 bases sitting between them. CDR1 is MGHRA and CDR2 is YSYEKL in the germline V gene. This CDR3 spans 14 amino acids. The CDR3 spells CASSQDQQSNIQYF. Here the CDR3 DNA reads TGCGCCAGCAGCCAAGATCAACAGTCAAACATTCAGTACTTC.

This chain joins TRBV29-1 and TRBJ2-7; 7 bases are shared with TRBD1. Germline V CDR1 and CDR2: SQVTM, ANQGSEA. This CDR3 has 15 residues. With V trimmed by 4 bases and J by 2 bases, 11 bases remained unmatched. CDR3 coding DNA: TGCAGCGTTGGTTCAGGGACAGCAGTCCCCTACGAGCAGTACTTC. Translated: CSVGSGTAVPYEQYF.

This clonotype occurred many times. The rearrangement joins TRBV12-3 or TRBV12-4 to TRBJ2-3, with D uncertain. The CDR3 is 16 residues long. Trimming removed 3 bases at V and 0 bases at J, with 13 bases between. The CDR3, as DNA: TGTGCCAGCAGTTTCGGACCCACTCCTAGCACAGATACGCAGTATTTT. This sequence encodes CASSFGPTPSTDTQYF.